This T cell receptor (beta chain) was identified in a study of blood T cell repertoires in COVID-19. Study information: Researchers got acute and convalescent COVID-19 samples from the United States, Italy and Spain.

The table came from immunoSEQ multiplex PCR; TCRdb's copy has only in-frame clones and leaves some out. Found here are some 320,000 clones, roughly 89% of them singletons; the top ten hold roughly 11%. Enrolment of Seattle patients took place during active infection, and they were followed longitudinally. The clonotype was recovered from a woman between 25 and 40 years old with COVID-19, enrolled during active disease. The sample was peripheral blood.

In nucleotides, the CDR3 is TGTGCCAGCAGTTACTCGAGTGGAGCGATCAATGAGCAGTTCTTC. It yields the protein CASSYSSGAINEQFF. The chain is built from TRBV6-5 and TRBJ2-1; D gene ambiguous. Germline CDR1 and CDR2: MNHEY and SVGAGI. The V gene lost 0 bases and the J gene lost 6 bases, with 12 bases spanning the gap. The CDR3 length is 15 residues.